This passage covers 29 T cell receptor beta chains from one sample sequenced in a study of shared clonotypes between healthy human individuals. TCRdb's copy holds only in-frame clones and misses some; the assay was immunoSEQ multiplex PCR. The table includes 2 million to 2.5 million clones, about 92% detected once. Material for sequencing was naive CD4+ T cells from PBMCs. This sample's subset: CD45RA+ positively selected. The receptors derive from a man aged 18 to 30 in good health. Some clones in this sample may be carry-over from other donors' samples.

The V call is TRBV18, the J call TRBJ2-2; TRBD2 matches at 8 bases. This CDR3 spans 15 amino acids. Germline trimming cut 3 bases from V and 2 bases from J; bases unmatched to any gene: 2. Germline loops: CDR1 KGHSH, CDR2 LQKENI. CDR3 residues: CASSPGLGNTGELFF. The CDR3 region has the DNA TGTGCCAGCTCACCGGGACTAGGTAACACCGGGGAGCTGTTTTTT.

V and J are TRBV7-9 and TRBJ1-1; no clear D gene. V lost 5 bases and J 4 bases, leaving 11 bases between the germline ends. The CDR3 is made up of 13 amino acids. Germline CDR1 is SEHNR and CDR2 is FQNEAQ (reference sequence). The CDR3 protein is CASSPTPGTEAFF. CDR3 nucleotides: TGTGCCAGCAGCCCCACGCCAGGCACTGAAGCTTTCTTT.

About this clone: This CDR3 is also generated by other DNA sequences in the sample. CDR3 coding DNA: TGTGCCAGCAGTGAGGAGGGGGGCACTGAAGCTTTCTTT. Amino acid sequence: CASSEEGGTEAFF. The chain is built from TRBV2 and TRBJ1-1; D might be TRBD1 (6 bases). The CDR3 consists of 13 residues. Trimming cost V 3 bases and J 4 bases, with 9 bases left between them. CDR1 and CDR2 from the germline V gene are SNHLY and FYNNEI.

A remark on this clone: The sample carries other DNA sequences with the same CDR3. The chain is built from TRBV28 and TRBJ2-3; unclear D gene. The V end was cut by 4 bases, the J end by 2 bases, with 7 bases between. Per the germline V gene, CDR1 is MDHEN and CDR2 is SYDVKM. CDR3 length: 13 residues. In DNA form, the CDR3 reads TGTGCCAGCAGTTCTCCCCACACAGATACGCAGTATTTT. This sequence encodes CASSSPHTDTQYF.

Note on this clone: Other DNA sequences within the sample encode an identical CDR3. The chain employs TRBV5-1 and TRBJ2-1; 7 bases align to TRBD2. The germline CDR1 and CDR2 sequences are SGHRS and YFSETQ. Germline trimming cut 0 bases from V and 4 bases from J; bases unmatched to any gene: 4. This CDR3 is 15 amino acids long. In DNA form, the CDR3 reads TGCGCCAGCAGCTTGGTACCTAGCGGTTACAATGAGCAGTTCTTC. Encoded protein: CASSLVPSGYNEQFF.

The J gene is TRBJ2-4, the V gene TRBV9; tentative D call: TRBD1 (6 bases). Trimming stripped 4 bases from V and 0 bases from J, with 14 bases between. The CDR3 length is 16 residues. CDR1 and CDR2 (germline): SGDLS, YYNGEE. CDR3 DNA sequence: TGTGCCAGCAGCCCCGGACAGAGCTTAGCCAAAAACATTCAGTACTTC. Its protein is CASSPGQSLAKNIQYF.

The rearrangement links TRBV28 to TRBJ1-2; D remains unclear. Trimming stripped 6 bases from V and 6 bases from J, with 20 bases between. Germline CDR1 MDHEN, CDR2 SYDVKM. The length of the CDR3 is 15 residues. The CDR3: CASSTPGLSFDGYTF. CDR3 in DNA: TGTGCCAGCAGCACCCCCGGACTCTCGTTTGATGGCTACACCTTC.

This clone has a single count. The chain combines TRBV4-1 with TRBJ2-7; TRBD1 might be the D (6 bases). This CDR3 has 16 residues. In germline, CDR1 is MGHRA, CDR2 YSYEKL. V dropped 0 bases and J dropped 3 bases, with 15 bases sitting between them. CDR3 coding DNA: TGCGCCAGCAGCCAAGAGAGGGTCAGAGGGGGCTACGAGCAGTACTTC. This translates into CASSQERVRGGYEQYF.

The chain has TRBV5-1 and TRBJ1-1; 8 bases fit TRBD1. V lost 4 bases, J lost 1 base, and 6 bases stayed unmatched. Germline CDR1 is SGHRS and CDR2 is YFSETQ. The CDR3 runs to 15 residues. CDR3 sequence (DNA): TGCGCCAGCAGCCAGGCCGGGACAGGGAACACTGAAGCTTTCTTT. It yields the protein CASSQAGTGNTEAFF.

This clone came up once. The chain links TRBV5-6 to TRBJ2-5; 11 bases agree with TRBD2. Germline-derived CDR1 and CDR2 are SGHDT and YYEEEE. Losses at the gene ends were 0 bases for V and 2 bases for J; bases not matched to a gene: 6. The length of the CDR3 is 17 residues. The CDR3 sequence is CASSLGWIAGGQETQYF. The DNA of the CDR3 is TGTGCCAGCAGCTTGGGGTGGATAGCGGGAGGGCAAGAGACCCAGTACTTC.

This sequence joins TRBV10-3 and TRBJ2-3; D is possibly TRBD2 (6 bases). In germline, CDR1 is ENHRY, CDR2 SYGVKD. CDR3 length: 17 amino acids. Trimming took 6 bases from V and 2 from J, leaving 21 bases between them. CDR3 sequence (DNA): TGTGCCATCAGGGGATTCGGGCCTAGCGAGCTCACAGATACGCAGTATTTT. This translates into CAIRGFGPSELTDTQYF.

The gene calls are TRBV4-1 and TRBJ2-7; 7 bases match TRBD1. CDR1 MGHRA and CDR2 YSYEKL come from the germline V gene. There are 16 residues in the CDR3. The J segment lost 6 bases and the V segment lost 0 bases, leaving 11 bases of the junction unmatched. The DNA for the CDR3 is TGCGCCAGCAGCCAAGATCAGGCAGGGGGACGAAGCGAGCAGTACTTC. It encodes CASSQDQAGGRSEQYF.

The CDR3 loop reads CASSESPQAEGAAGNTIYF. CDR3 nucleotides: TGTGCCAGCAGTGAAAGTCCCCAAGCGGAGGGGGCGGCCGGAAACACCATATATTTT. The gene calls are TRBV6-1 and TRBJ1-3; 7 bases are a match to TRBD1. The CDR3 sequence is 19 residues long. Trimming cost V 2 bases and J 4 bases; bases outside gene matches: 17. Per germline, CDR1 MNHNS and CDR2 SASEGT.

The rearrangement uses TRBV9 and TRBJ1-3; D gene unclear. The germline CDR1 and CDR2 sequences are SGDLS and YYNGEE. This CDR3 has 13 residues. V lost 1 base and J lost 3, with 5 bases in between. The CDR3 reads CASSVMFGNTIYF. The CDR3 bases are TGTGCCAGCAGCGTAATGTTTGGAAACACCATATATTTT. The entire variable domain, with the rest obtained from reference TRBV9 and TRBJ1-3, is as follows: DSGVTQTPKHLITATGQRVTLRCSPRSGDLSVYWYQQSLDQGLQFLIQYYNGEERAKGNILERFSAQQFPDLHSELNLSSLELGDSALYFCASSVMFGNTIYFGEGSWLTVV.

The chain couples TRBV7-2 to TRBJ1-2; 7 nucleotides align to TRBD1. Unmatched junction bases numbered 10, after V lost 5 bases and J lost 4 bases. The length of the CDR3 is 15 residues. Per the germline V gene, CDR1 is SGHTA and CDR2 is FQGNSA. The CDR3 region is CASSRGWTGPYGYTF. The CDR3 DNA is TGTGCCAGCAGCCGCGGGTGGACAGGACCCTATGGCTACACCTTC.

The V and J genes are TRBV13 and TRBJ1-1; D perhaps matches TRBD1 (5 bases). Germline CDR1 PRHDT, CDR2 FYEKMQ (reference sequence). The V and J ends lost 7 bases and 2 bases respectively, with 14 bases between them. The CDR3 is 14 amino acids. The CDR3 coding sequence is TGTGCCAGCATGGACATCCGGGCAAACACTGAAGCTTTCTTT. As protein: CASMDIRANTEAFF.

A few counts support this clone. This sample includes further DNA sequences coding for the same CDR3. V gene TRBV28 combines with J gene TRBJ1-2; the D gene is possibly TRBD1 (6 bases). Trimming removed 3 bases at V and 2 bases at J, with 13 bases between. Germline V gene data show CDR1 as MDHEN and CDR2 as SYDVKM. The CDR3 consists of 15 residues. For the CDR3, the DNA is TGTGCCAGCAGTTTCCTTGGGACACCCAACTATGGCTACACCTTC. As protein: CASSFLGTPNYGYTF.

The chain couples TRBV6-1 to TRBJ1-3; D not certain. This CDR3 region has 18 residues. The V gene lost 1 base and the J gene lost 4 bases, with 20 bases spanning the gap. Per the germline V gene, CDR1 is MNHNS and CDR2 is SASEGT. The CDR3 DNA sequence: TGTGCCAGCAGTGAAGGAGTTGGAGGACCGTTTCGGGGAAACACCATATATTTT. Its protein product is CASSEGVGGPFRGNTIYF.

The chain employs TRBV2 and TRBJ2-1; TRBD2 agrees at 14 bases. Germline assignment: CDR1 SNHLY and CDR2 FYNNEI. Germline trimming cut 3 bases from V and 6 bases from J; bases unmatched to any gene: 1. The CDR3 spans 15 residues. The CDR3 nucleotides read TGTGCCAGCAGTGACGGACTAGCGGGAGGCAATGAGCAGTTCTTC. Amino acids: CASSDGLAGGNEQFF.

J is TRBJ1-2 and V is TRBV7-9; D might be TRBD1 (6 bases). Germline lookup yields CDR1 SEHNR and CDR2 FQNEAQ (reference sequence). CDR3 length: 13 residues. V was clipped by 6 bases and J by 8 bases, with 16 bases between them. For the CDR3, the DNA is TGTGCCAGCAGGCAAAACGACAGGATCGGCTACACCTTC. Translated, it gives CASRQNDRIGYTF. Looking up the rest from reference TRBV7-9 and TRBJ1-2 gives the full variable domain: DTGVSQNPRHKITKRGQNVTFRCDPISEHNRLYWYRQTLGQGPEFLTYFQNEAQLEKSRLLSDRFSAERPKGSFSTLEIQRTEQGDSAMYLCASRQNDRIGYTFGSGTRLTVV.

This clone has just one count. This sample includes further DNA sequences coding for the same CDR3. The chain uses TRBV5-1 and TRBJ2-3; D possibly uses TRBD1 or TRBD2 (5 bases each). The CDR3 consists of 15 residues. Looked up from germline, CDR1 is SGHRS and CDR2 is YFSETQ. The germline V and J ends were trimmed by 0 bases and 3 bases, with 11 bases remaining between them. The CDR3 bases are TGCGCCAGCAGCTTGGGTTCAGGGAGAACAGATACGCAGTATTTT. Residues: CASSLGSGRTDTQYF.

For this clone: At the DNA level, this CDR3 is encoded by other sequences in the same sample as well. The chain recombines TRBV5-1 with TRBJ2-7, with D unclear. With 0 bases removed from V and 2 bases from J, the gap between germline ends came to 9 bases. From germline, CDR1 is SGHRS and CDR2 YFSETQ. The CDR3 has 14 amino acids. DNA of the CDR3: TGCGCCAGCAGCTTGGTGGGTAGGGCCTACGAGCAGTACTTC. This translates into CASSLVGRAYEQYF.

This rearrangement joins TRBV6-1 to TRBJ2-1; D is unclear. The CDR3 is made up of 15 amino acids. Germline V CDR1 and CDR2: MNHNS, SASEGT. V was cut by 4 bases and J by 5 bases, with 15 bases left in between. In DNA form, the CDR3 reads TGTGCCAGCAGTGGGGCCCTGGATTGGGACAATGAGCAGTTCTTC. Its translation: CASSGALDWDNEQFF.

The V gene is TRBV4-1, the J gene TRBJ2-3; 9 positions match TRBD2. The V gene end was trimmed by 0 bases and the J gene end by 0 bases; junction bases not matched to a gene: 7. The CDR3 is 18 residues long. The V gene's germline CDR1 is MGHRA and CDR2 YSYEKL. CDR3 in DNA: TGCGCCAGCAGCCAAGATAGGGCTAGCGGGGCCAGCACAGATACGCAGTATTTT. Amino acid sequence: CASSQDRASGASTDTQYF.

This chain joins TRBV9 and TRBJ2-2, with TRBD2 as a possible D gene (5 bases). The CDR3 has 16 amino acids. V shed 0 bases and J shed 0 bases, with 9 bases lying between them. Germline V gene data show CDR1 as SGDLS and CDR2 as YYNGEE. The CDR3 DNA follows: TGTGCCAGCAGCGTAGTCCGGACTTCGAACACCGGGGAGCTGTTTTTT. It codes for CASSVVRTSNTGELFF.

The V and J genes are TRBV18 and TRBJ2-2; D may match TRBD1 or TRBD2 (5 bases each). This CDR3 region has 16 residues. Germline V gene data show CDR1 as KGHSH and CDR2 as LQKENI. V was cut by 4 bases and J by 0 bases, with 12 bases left in between. The CDR3 sequence: CASSLNGDANTGELFF. The CDR3 DNA is TGTGCCAGCTCACTAAACGGGGACGCGAACACCGGGGAGCTGTTTTTT.

The table lists this clone with a count of one. The chain is built from TRBV18 and TRBJ2-5; D might be TRBD1 or TRBD2, each matching 5 bases. The V end lost 0 bases, the J end lost 1 base, and 15 bases lay between the germline ends. The germline V gene encodes CDR1 KGHSH and CDR2 LQKENI. CDR3 length equals 17 residues. This chain's CDR3 is CASSPPQGLAAQETQYF. The CDR3 DNA sequence: TGTGCCAGCTCACCACCCCAGGGCCTAGCAGCCCAAGAGACCCAGTACTTC.

The chain recombines TRBV21-1 with TRBJ1-2. TRBV21-1 is a listed pseudogene. The CDR3 covers 13 residues. CDR3 residues: CASSNRRVGGYTF. CDR3 sequence (DNA): TGTGCCAGCAGCAATAGAAGGGTGGGTGGCTACACCTTC.

This chain links TRBV28 with TRBJ1-2; D not certain. The CDR3 sequence is 14 residues long. Deletions cut 4 bases from V and 0 bases from J, with 9 bases between. The germline V gene encodes CDR1 MDHEN and CDR2 SYDVKM. CDR3 nucleotide sequence: TGTGCCAGCAGTTCCCGCGGTACTAACTATGGCTACACCTTC. Amino acids: CASSSRGTNYGYTF.